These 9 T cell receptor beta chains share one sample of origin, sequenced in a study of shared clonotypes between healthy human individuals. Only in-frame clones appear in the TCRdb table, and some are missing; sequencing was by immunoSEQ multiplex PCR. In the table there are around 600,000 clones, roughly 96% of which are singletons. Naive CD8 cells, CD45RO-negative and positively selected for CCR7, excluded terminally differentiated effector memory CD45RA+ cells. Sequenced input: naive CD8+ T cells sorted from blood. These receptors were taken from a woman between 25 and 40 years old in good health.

The chain's CDR3 is CASSAPTSGIYEQYF. CDR3 in DNA: TGCGCCAGCAGCGCCCCAACTAGCGGGATTTACGAGCAGTACTTC. J is TRBJ2-7 and V is TRBV5-1; 10 nucleotides match TRBD2. The CDR3 loop spans 15 amino acids. The germline CDR1 and CDR2 sequences are SGHRS and YFSETQ. V lost 4 bases, J lost 4 bases, and 8 bases stayed unmatched.

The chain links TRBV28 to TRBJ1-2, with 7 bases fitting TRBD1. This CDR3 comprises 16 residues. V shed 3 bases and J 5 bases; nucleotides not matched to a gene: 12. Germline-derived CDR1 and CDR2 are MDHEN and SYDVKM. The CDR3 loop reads CASSFVTGSGGYGYTF. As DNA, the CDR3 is TGTGCCAGCAGTTTTGTGACAGGGAGTGGGGGTTATGGCTACACCTTC.

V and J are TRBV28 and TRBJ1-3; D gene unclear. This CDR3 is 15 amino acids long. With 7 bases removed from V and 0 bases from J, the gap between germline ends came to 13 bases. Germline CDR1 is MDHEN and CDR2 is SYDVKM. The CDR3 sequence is CASNYRISSGNTIYF. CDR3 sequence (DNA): TGTGCCAGCAATTACCGTATAAGCTCTGGAAACACCATATATTTT.

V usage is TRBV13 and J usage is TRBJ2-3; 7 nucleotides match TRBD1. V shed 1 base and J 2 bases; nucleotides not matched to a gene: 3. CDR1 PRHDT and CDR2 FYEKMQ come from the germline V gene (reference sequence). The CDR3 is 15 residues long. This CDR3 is CASSLEGQITDTQYF. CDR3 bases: TGTGCCAGCAGCTTAGAGGGACAGATCACAGATACGCAGTATTTT. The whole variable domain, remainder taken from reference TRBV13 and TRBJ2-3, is AAGVIQSPRHLIKEKRETATLKCYPIPRHDTVYWYQQGPGQDPQFLISFYEKMQSDKGSIPDRFSAQQFSDYHSELNMSSLELGDSALYFCASSLEGQITDTQYFGPGTRLTVL.

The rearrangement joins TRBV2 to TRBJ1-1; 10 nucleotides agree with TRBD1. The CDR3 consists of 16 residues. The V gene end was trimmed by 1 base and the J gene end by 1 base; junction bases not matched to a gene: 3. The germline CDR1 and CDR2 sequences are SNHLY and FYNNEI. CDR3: CASSEGDRGQNTEAFF. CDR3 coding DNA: TGTGCCAGCAGTGAAGGGGACAGGGGCCAGAACACTGAAGCTTTCTTT.

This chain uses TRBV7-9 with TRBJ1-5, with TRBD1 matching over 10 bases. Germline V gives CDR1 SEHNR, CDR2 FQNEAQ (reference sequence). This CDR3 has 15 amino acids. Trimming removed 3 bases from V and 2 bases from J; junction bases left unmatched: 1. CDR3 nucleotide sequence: TGTGCCAGCAGCTTGGGGACAGGGGGCAATCAGCCCCAGCATTTT. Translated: CASSLGTGGNQPQHF.

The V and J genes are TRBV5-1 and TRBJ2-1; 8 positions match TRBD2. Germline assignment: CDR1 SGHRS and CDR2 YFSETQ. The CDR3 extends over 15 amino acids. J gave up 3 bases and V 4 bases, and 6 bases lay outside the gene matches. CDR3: CASSRSSGFYNEQFF. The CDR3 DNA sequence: TGCGCCAGCAGCAGATCTAGCGGGTTCTACAATGAGCAGTTCTTC.

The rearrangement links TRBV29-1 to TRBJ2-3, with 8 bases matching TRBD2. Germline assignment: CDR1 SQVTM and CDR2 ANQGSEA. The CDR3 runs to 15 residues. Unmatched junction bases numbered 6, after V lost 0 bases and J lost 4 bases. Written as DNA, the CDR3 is TGCAGCGTTGAAGATTACGCGGGAGGTTCAGATACGCAGTATTTT. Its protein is CSVEDYAGGSDTQYF.

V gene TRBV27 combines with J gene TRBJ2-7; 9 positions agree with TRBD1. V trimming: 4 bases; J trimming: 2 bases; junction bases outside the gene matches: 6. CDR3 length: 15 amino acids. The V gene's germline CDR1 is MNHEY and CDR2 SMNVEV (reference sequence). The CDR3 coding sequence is TGTGCCAGCAGTTCCTTAACAGGGGGCCCCTACGAGCAGTACTTC. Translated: CASSSLTGGPYEQYF.